This T cell receptor (beta chain) was captured by sequencing in a study of cytomegalovirus exposure and HLA in healthy donors. Findings and caveats of the study: Fewer N-insertions than the roughly 670-donor mean were reportedly shown by an Asian-associated ancestry cluster in a later analysis. Researchers reported in a later analysis that a missense DCLRE1C variant was tied to TCR beta V- and J-gene trimming.

The PCR used 60 Vbeta and 13 Jbeta primers. Measured with immunoSEQ multiplex PCR; TCRdb has only the in-frame clones, and not every one. The sample contains approximately 100,000 clones, 70% to 80% of which appear only once. Germline V gene lookup returns CDR1 SGHTA and CDR2 FQGNSA. The CDR3 is 18 amino acids. V was pared by 2 bases and J by 1 base, with 17 bases between. Concerning this clone itself: Its matching antigen is unknown.

The receptor was derived from a woman aged 18-30 years in good health and CMV-seropositive. V gene TRBV7-2 combines with J gene TRBJ2-2, with D possibly TRBD2 on 5 matching bases. Sequencing was performed on PBMCs. CDR3 nucleotides: TGTGCCAGCAGCTTAACCCTTGAGGGTACCCTGAACACCGGGGAGCTGTTTTTT. Translating gives CASSLTLEGTLNTGELFF. Using reference TRBV7-2 and TRBJ2-2 for the parts outside the CDR3, the full variable domain is GAGVSQSPSNKVTEKGKDVELRCDPISGHTALYWYRQSLGQGLEFLIYFQGNSAPDKSGLPSDRFSAERTGGSVSTLTIQRTQQEDSAVYLCASSLTLEGTLNTGELFFGEGSRLTVL.